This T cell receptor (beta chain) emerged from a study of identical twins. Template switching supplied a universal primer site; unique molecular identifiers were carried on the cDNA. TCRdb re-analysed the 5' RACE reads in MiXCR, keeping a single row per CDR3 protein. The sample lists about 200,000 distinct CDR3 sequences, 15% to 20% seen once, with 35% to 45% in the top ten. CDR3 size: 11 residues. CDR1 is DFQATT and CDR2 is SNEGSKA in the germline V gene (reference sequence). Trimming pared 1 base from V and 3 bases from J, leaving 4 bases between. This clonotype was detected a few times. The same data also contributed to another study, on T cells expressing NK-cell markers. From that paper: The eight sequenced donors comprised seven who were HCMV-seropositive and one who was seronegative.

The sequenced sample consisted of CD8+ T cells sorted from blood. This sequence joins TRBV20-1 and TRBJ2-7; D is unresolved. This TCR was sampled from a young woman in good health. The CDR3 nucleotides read TGCAGTGCTAGAGCCGACTACGAGCAGTACTTC. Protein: CSARADYEQYF.